These 9 T cell receptor beta chains originate from one sample sequenced in a study of early T cells in non-severe SARS-CoV-2 infection. TCRdb used MiXCR to reprocess the 5' RACE reads, holding one entry per CDR3 protein. The sample carries tens of thousands of distinct CDR3 sequences, approximately 8% recorded once. The material was whole blood, obtained at baseline. The receptor source for this set is an adult who was a healthcare worker with PCR-confirmed SARS-CoV-2 infection or an uninfected control (not recorded which).

Turning to this clonotype: A much larger clone differs from this one at a single base, so this may be a read error. V gene TRBV20-1 combines with J gene TRBJ1-5, with D uncertain. The CDR3 consists of 13 residues. From germline, CDR1 is DFQATT and CDR2 SNEGSKA (reference sequence). V was cut by 5 bases and J by 5 bases, with 13 bases left in between. CDR3 coding DNA: TGCAGTGCTGTGACAAGGGTAGATCAGCCCCAGCATTTT. Translated, it gives CSAVTRVDQPQHF.

This clonotype was recorded a few times. The V and J genes are TRBV27 and TRBJ2-1; unclear D gene. Germline V CDR1 and CDR2: MNHEY, SMNVEV (reference sequence). This CDR3 is built from 15 residues. Trimming removed 4 bases at V and 0 bases at J, with 10 bases between. The CDR3: CASSSLRSSYNEQFF. Written as DNA, the CDR3 is TGTGCCAGCAGTTCCCTGAGAAGCTCCTACAATGAGCAGTTCTTC.

This clonotype was seen a few times. V gene TRBV7-2 combines with J gene TRBJ2-2; D may be TRBD1 (6 bases). The CDR3 runs 14 residues. Germline values: CDR1 SGHTA, CDR2 FQGNSA. Trimming shortened V by 5 bases and J by 5 bases, and 12 bases separated the two germline ends. For the CDR3, the DNA is TGTGCCAGCAGCCCGGGACAACCGACCGGGGAGCTGTTTTTT. Its protein product is CASSPGQPTGELFF.

There are a few counts of this clonotype. The chain couples TRBV20-1 to TRBJ2-1, with 13 bases fitting TRBD2. Germline V gene sequence: CDR1 DFQATT, CDR2 SNEGSKA (reference sequence). The CDR3 sequence is 14 residues long. The CDR3 coding sequence is TGCAGCGTCACTAGCGGGGGGGCGTATAATGAGCAGTTCTTC. The encoded protein is CSVTSGGAYNEQFF.

This chain connects TRBV4-3 to TRBJ1-1; D is possibly TRBD1 (6 bases). The V and J ends lost 4 bases and 4 bases respectively, with 13 bases between them. Per the germline V gene, CDR1 is LGHNA and CDR2 is YSLEER. This CDR3 comprises 14 residues. This chain's CDR3 is CASSRDNSGTEAFF. CDR3 sequence (DNA): TGCGCCAGCAGCCGGGACAATTCCGGCACTGAAGCTTTCTTT.

This clonotype was observed a handful of times. The chain carries TRBV5-5 and TRBJ1-6; TRBD1 matches at 7 bases. Trimming removed 8 bases from V and 8 bases from J; junction bases left unmatched: 10. Germline V gene sequence: CDR1 SGHKS, CDR2 YYEKEE (reference sequence). The CDR3 totals 14 residues. DNA of the CDR3: TGTGCCAGTCGCCGGGACAGTAAAGATTCACCCCTCCACTTT. The encoded protein is CASRRDSKDSPLHF.

J is TRBJ1-1 and V is TRBV6-5, with 7 positions matching TRBD1. The junction had 5 bases not matched to a gene; V was cut back by 5 bases and J by 11 bases. CDR1 is MNHEY and CDR2 is SVGAGI in the germline V gene. The CDR3 extends over 11 amino acids. The CDR3 DNA is TGTGCCAGCAGTAAAACAGGGGCGGCTTTCTTT. Its protein is CASSKTGAAFF.

This clonotype occurred a few times. The rearrangement links TRBV4-3 to TRBJ2-7; D may correspond to TRBD1 or TRBD2 (5 bases each). CDR3 length: 15 amino acids. V was clipped by 0 bases and J by 4 bases, with 13 bases between them. The V gene's germline CDR1 is LGHNA and CDR2 YSLEER. The CDR3 DNA follows: TGCGCCAGCAGCCAAGATGAGGGGCGCGGGTACGAGCAGTACTTC. Its protein is CASSQDEGRGYEQYF.

The rearrangement links TRBV11-2 to TRBJ2-1, with D perhaps matching TRBD1 (6 bases). The CDR3 totals 14 residues. The germline V and J ends were trimmed by 3 bases and 5 bases, with 11 bases remaining between them. Germline assignment: CDR1 SGHAT and CDR2 FQNNGV. CDR3 nucleotide sequence: TGTGCCAGCAGCTTGAACAGGGCGGACAATGAGCAGTTCTTC. The encoded protein is CASSLNRADNEQFF.